Reported below is one T cell receptor (beta chain). The authors split each subset's genomic DNA evenly across several immunoSEQ plates. Authors' methods: As immunoSEQ supplied junction-only sequences (without quality scores), filtering differed. Sequenced by immunoSEQ multiplex PCR; TCRdb stores in-frame clones only, minus some. V and J calls and clone size follow that table, whereas D and trimming were derived from the DNA. The data hold 500,000 to 650,000 clones, with around three quarters observed a single time. The data were obtained in a study of shared clonotypes between healthy human individuals. Germline assignment: CDR1 SNHLY and CDR2 FYNNEI. V lost 2 bases, J lost 4 bases, and 14 bases lay in between. The CDR3 contains 15 residues.

This clonotype originated in a woman aged 40 to 50 in good health. Some clones in this sample may be carry-over from other donors' samples. The sample was PBMCs. This rearrangement joins TRBV2 to TRBJ1-1, with D maybe TRBD1 (5 bases). CDR3 coding DNA: TGTGCCAGCAGTGAAATCCCAGGGAAGGTCACTGAAGCTTTCTTT. This sequence encodes CASSEIPGKVTEAFF.